This T cell receptor (beta chain) was found in a study of PD-L1 blockade in urothelial cancer (dated by TCRdb to about 2017). For the wider study: All patients started therapy around 2014 and received atezolizumab 1,200 mg intravenously every 3 weeks. Pretreatment blood TCR-seq was available for around 29 patients, at least one posttreatment blood collection was obtained for some 24 patients, and tumor TCR-seq was available for some 24 patients. Blood samples were analyzed 3 weeks after the start of treatment (second dose) and 6 weeks after the start of treatment. Somatic, immune and clinical correlates of response to PD-L1 blockade with atezolizumab in urothelial cancer were the focus of an exploratory multi-omic analysis. In the same patients, whole exome sequencing and RNA sequencing of pretreatment tumors were performed in addition to TCR sequencing. Pretreatment tumor samples, along with matched peripheral blood collected serially before and after atezolizumab treatment, underwent TCR sequencing. An ECOG performance status of 0 or 1 was recorded for the patients, and 0 to 3 prior chemotherapy regimens had been received by the patients. Roughly 10 patients reached durable clinical benefit, while some 20 patients did not. Durable clinical benefit meant progression-free survival longer than 6 months, and TCR features were also tested against progression-free and overall survival. Blood samples gave a median of around 130,000 T cells and approximately 80,000 unique TCRs, with a median clonality of 0.080. About 85% of the roughly 29 patients were males with bladder-origin urothelial cancer, and about 60% of the roughly 29 reported a prior smoking history.

The germline V gene provides CDR1 LGHNT and CDR2 FRNRAP. The CDR3 sequence holds 15 residues, the cysteine and phenylalanine included. Solely the CDR3 DNA is kept, with 45 bases framed from the first base. Trimming takes 7 bases off V and 4 bases off J; junction bases not matched to a gene: 11. To estimate absolute template abundance from read counts, synthetic TCR analog templates were spiked into each PCR. The immunoSEQ assay was used to amplify TCRbeta CDR3 regions from genomic DNA with bias-controlled V and J gene primers. Rearranged TCRbeta segments were sequenced at approximately 20X coverage. In the paper's pipeline: Sequencing errors were corrected by clustering and CDR3s were annotated against IMGT to assign V, D and J genes. Only productive TCRbeta rearrangements were used in downstream analyses, excluding out-of-frame or stop-codon sequences. Clonality was computed as one minus Shannon entropy normalized by the log of the number of unique productive sequences. Fisher's exact test with Benjamini-Hochberg correction, at a threshold of adjusted p below 0.01, was used to find clones that differed between time points or between blood and tumor. TCRdb took this table from immuneACCESS and kept in-frame rearrangements with V and J called. Such tables lack part of the clones; where checked against another copy, unresolved V genes explain under half of the gap, and the rest is unexplained. That table furnishes V, J and clone size, whereas the DNA furnished D and trimming. This sample has 50,000 or so clones in its table, and around 84% of those were observed once. Approximately 23% of the sample lies in the top ten.

What the time point label conveys for this sample: pretreatment peripheral blood. A cohort of about 27 patients with locally advanced or metastatic urothelial carcinoma, treated at Memorial Sloan Kettering on a trial protocol, was included. Peripheral blood mononuclear cells were collected from each patient pretreatment and during treatment, giving between 1 and 8 total time points per patient. The Qiagen DNeasy Blood extraction kit was used to purify genomic DNA from total PBMCs and from tumor samples. PBMCs were collected pretreatment and during treatment, and were isolated and stored as previously described. What the authors observed across the whole study: At 3 weeks after the start of treatment, tumor-associated TCR clones in peripheral blood had expanded more in patients with durable benefit (n ≈ 22, p = 0.022). Improved progression-free and overall survival was found to be associated with pretreatment peripheral blood TCR clonality below the median. Because the sample size was small (n of about 29) and many exploratory analyses were performed, the results are intended to be hypothesis-generating.

As to this clone: It has no known antigen specificity. No base-level quality is on record; no much larger clone is a single base apart.

The receptor was isolated from a man aged 60 to 75 with urothelial cancer. Recombination linked TRBV12-5 to TRBJ1-1, with TRBD1 identical over 8 junction bases. This material consisted of PBMCs, taken around atezolizumab (anti-PD-L1) treatment. The CDR3 has the sequence CASATNPGQGTEAFF. Read as DNA, the sequence is TGTGCTAGTGCCACCAACCCCGGACAGGGCACTGAAGCTTTCTTT.